This record covers a single T cell receptor (beta chain). Its specificity is unknown. This entry comes from a study of cytomegalovirus exposure and HLA in healthy donors. The PCR had 60 Vbeta and 13 Jbeta primers. Produced via immunoSEQ multiplex PCR; TCRdb's table is partial and in-frame only. The sample has tens of thousands of clones, 55% to 65% seen once; the top ten hold about 2.3%. Study-wide findings and caveats: Likely technical artifact: a cluster of highly shared sequence variants.

Donors were ostensibly healthy at sampling, although undocumented immune exposures were probable. The sequence was collected from a human donor in good health. Sequencing was carried out using PBMCs.

The CDR3: CASSENFATNEKLFF. The CDR3 coding sequence is TGTGCCAGCAGTGAAAACTTTGCAACTAATGAAAAACTGTTTTTT. V gene TRBV6-1 combines with J gene TRBJ1-4; D is ambiguous. Germline loops: CDR1 MNHNS, CDR2 SASEGT. V gave up 2 bases and J gave up 0 bases, with 7 bases separating them. CDR3 size: 15 residues.